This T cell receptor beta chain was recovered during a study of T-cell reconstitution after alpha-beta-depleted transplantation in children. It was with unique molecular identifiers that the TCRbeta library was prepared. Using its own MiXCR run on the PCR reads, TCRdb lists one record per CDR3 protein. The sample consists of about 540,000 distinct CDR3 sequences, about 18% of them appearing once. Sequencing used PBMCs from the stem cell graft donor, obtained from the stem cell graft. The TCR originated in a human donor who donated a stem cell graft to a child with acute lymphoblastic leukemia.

CDR3 in amino acids: CASSVRLAGGNEQFF. The CDR3 nucleotides read TGTGCCAGCAGCGTAAGACTAGCGGGGGGAAATGAGCAGTTCTTC. The V call is TRBV7-8, the J call TRBJ2-1; 13 bases map to TRBD2. The CDR3 is made up of 15 amino acids. Trimming cost V 5 bases and J 7 bases; bases outside gene matches: 5. Germline V gene sequence: CDR1 SGHVS, CDR2 FQNEAQ.